The next 18 T cell receptor beta chains were all read from a single sample in a study of human T cells and chemical hapten exposure. TCRdb re-analysed the RACE reads in MiXCR, keeping a single row per CDR3 protein. Found here are 110,000 to 150,000 distinct CDR3 sequences, around 11% of them singletons; the top ten hold around 1.4%. As to time point: patch test 2, 6 weeks after DPC sensitization. The treatment: therapeutic diphenylcyclopropenone sensitization with weekly scalp DPC. Sequenced here: whole blood, sampled in connection with sensitization to the hapten diphenylcyclopropenone (DPC). These TCRs come from a woman between 45 and 65 years old with alopecia areata. Some clones in this sample may be carry-over from other donors' samples.

This clonotype occurred a few times. The rearrangement links TRBV4-1 to TRBJ2-1; no clear D. The V and J ends lost 1 base and 0 bases respectively, with 10 bases between them. The CDR3 totals 16 residues. Germline values: CDR1 MGHRA, CDR2 YSYEKL. CDR3 DNA: TGCGCCAGCAGCCAAGCTGGGCTGCTCTCCTACAATGAGCAGTTCTTC. Residues: CASSQAGLLSYNEQFF.

The chain joins TRBV10-3 to TRBJ2-2, with a possible D match to TRBD2 (5 bases). CDR3 length: 14 residues. Germline V gives CDR1 ENHRY, CDR2 SYGVKD. V was cut by 10 bases and J by 7 bases, with 19 bases left in between. CDR3 in DNA: TGTGCCACCCAAAGCGGTCCCTCAAACGGGGAGCTGTTTTTT. Translating gives CATQSGPSNGELFF.

This clonotype was detected many times. CDR3 residues: CASSGASSGRENEQFF. CDR3 DNA: TGTGCCAGCAGTGGGGCATCTAGCGGGAGGGAGAATGAGCAGTTCTTC. V usage is TRBV12-3 or TRBV12-4 and J usage is TRBJ2-1; 12 bases agree with TRBD2. The CDR3 extends over 16 amino acids. V lost 5 bases, J lost 7 bases, and 9 bases stayed unmatched.

The chain carries TRBV19 and TRBJ2-5; 8 bases are a match to TRBD1. CDR1 is LNHDA, CDR2 SQIVND, per germline (reference sequence). CDR3 length: 16 amino acids. V gave up 6 bases and J gave up 3 bases; unmatched junction bases: 12. CDR3 in DNA: TGTGCCAGTAGCATCATGGGGACAGGATGGGAAGAGACCCAGTACTTC. Residues: CASSIMGTGWEETQYF.

This clonotype was seen more than once but under ten times. The chain combines TRBV20-1 with TRBJ1-6; maybe TRBD1 (6 bases). This CDR3 has 13 amino acids. V was trimmed by 4 bases and J by 10 bases, leaving 14 bases between them. Per germline, CDR1 DFQATT and CDR2 SNEGSKA (reference sequence). CDR3: CSATGTQGSPLHF. CDR3 coding DNA: TGCAGTGCTACCGGGACACAAGGATCACCCCTCCACTTT.

The chain couples TRBV30 to TRBJ2-7, with D possibly called TRBD1 or TRBD2 (5 bases each). Germline V gene data show CDR1 as GTSNPN and CDR2 as SVGIG (reference sequence). This CDR3 is 12 amino acids long. V was cut by 4 bases and J by 7 bases, with 14 bases left in between. The CDR3 is CAWTRGTWEQYF. DNA for the CDR3: TGTGCCTGGACCAGAGGGACGTGGGAGCAGTACTTC.

CDR3 in amino acids: CASTAGLRPYEQYF. The DNA for the CDR3 is TGTGCCAGCACCGCAGGTTTGCGTCCCTACGAGCAGTACTTC. The rearrangement uses TRBV28 and TRBJ2-7; D unresolved. The CDR3 loop spans 14 amino acids. Germline V gene data show CDR1 as MDHEN and CDR2 as SYDVKM. Trimming left V 7 bases short and J 2 bases short, with 15 bases between.

This clonotype was seen only a few times. The chain recombines TRBV24-1 with TRBJ2-1; D may be TRBD1 (6 bases). Germline V gene lookup returns CDR1 KGHDR and CDR2 SFDVKD. The V gene lost 5 bases and the J gene lost 8 bases, with 18 bases spanning the gap. The CDR3 loop spans 15 amino acids. The CDR3 is CATSGEAGVGDEQFF. CDR3 nucleotides: TGTGCCACCAGTGGTGAGGCAGGGGTAGGGGATGAGCAGTTCTTC.

This clonotype was seen more than once but under ten times. V usage is TRBV4-1 and J usage is TRBJ2-1; 7 positions agree with TRBD2. After removal of 0 bases from V and 15 bases from J, the junction contained 8 bases not matched to a gene. The CDR3 loop spans 13 amino acids. Per the germline V gene, CDR1 is MGHRA and CDR2 is YSYEKL. The CDR3 DNA reads as TGCGCCAGCAGCCAAGAAGTTGGGACTACGAGGTTCTTC. It translates to CASSQEVGTTRFF.

V usage is TRBV5-4 and J usage is TRBJ2-3; D not resolved. V lost 3 bases and J lost 4, with 18 bases in between. The CDR3 loop spans 16 amino acids. CDR1 and CDR2 (germline): SGHNT, YYREEE (reference sequence). The CDR3 region is CASSSPPWTAPDTQYF. CDR3 nucleotides: TGTGCCAGCAGCTCCCCCCCTTGGACCGCCCCAGATACGCAGTATTTT.

The table lists this clonotype with many counts. The rearrangement uses TRBV20-1 and TRBJ2-3, with TRBD1 matching 7 bases. Germline lookup yields CDR1 DFQATT and CDR2 SNEGSKA (reference sequence). V lost 6 bases and J lost 5; bases outside the gene matches: 2. The CDR3 runs 11 residues. The CDR3 sequence: CSARQGDTQYF. In DNA form, the CDR3 reads TGCAGTGCCAGACAGGGAGATACGCAGTATTTT.

This clonotype was found a few times. The gene calls are TRBV11-2 and TRBJ2-7, with 9 bases lining up with TRBD2. Germline trimming cut 8 bases from V and 2 bases from J; bases unmatched to any gene: 10. Per germline, CDR1 SGHAT and CDR2 FQNNGV. CDR3 length: 15 amino acids. The CDR3: CASGTQREDTYEQYF. In DNA, the CDR3 is TGTGCCAGCGGAACCCAGCGGGAGGATACCTACGAGCAGTACTTC.

The genes are TRBV19 and TRBJ2-6, with D possibly being TRBD2 (5 bases). Trimming shortened V by 1 base and J by 2 bases, and 6 bases separated the two germline ends. This CDR3 has 15 amino acids. The V gene's germline CDR1 is LNHDA and CDR2 SQIVND (reference sequence). The CDR3 region is CASSIGAAGANVLTF. The CDR3 DNA follows: TGTGCCAGTAGTATAGGAGCGGCTGGGGCCAACGTCCTGACTTTC.

This clonotype has just a few counts. The rearrangement uses TRBV7-2 and TRBJ1-2, with TRBD1 matching over 7 bases. J gave up 0 bases and V 4 bases, and 14 bases lay outside the gene matches. Looked up from germline, CDR1 is SGHTA and CDR2 is FQGNSA. This CDR3 is built from 18 residues. As DNA, the CDR3 is TGTGCCAGCAGCTCGTTCGACAGGGACAGTCGAGCTAACTATGGCTACACCTTC. Amino acids: CASSSFDRDSRANYGYTF.

This clonotype was seen only a few times. This sequence joins TRBV9 and TRBJ1-5; D might be TRBD1 (5 bases). Germline V CDR1 and CDR2: SGDLS, YYNGEE. This CDR3 contains 13 residues. Trimming took off 4 bases at V and 6 bases at J, with 11 bases between the two ends. The CDR3 spells CASSLNQGQPQHF. CDR3 DNA sequence: TGTGCCAGCAGCCTCAACCAGGGTCAGCCCCAGCATTTT.

This clonotype turned up a few times. The chain employs TRBV2 and TRBJ2-3, with D maybe TRBD1 (6 bases). V was clipped by 7 bases and J by 6 bases, with 11 bases between them. The CDR3 is 12 residues long. Looked up from germline, CDR1 is SNHLY and CDR2 is FYNNEI. The CDR3 sequence: CASKGGRDTQYF. The CDR3 DNA sequence: TGTGCCAGCAAAGGGGGACGGGATACGCAGTATTTT.

In its sample, this clonotype was seen a few times. The gene calls are TRBV2 and TRBJ1-5; D is ambiguous. The V gene's germline CDR1 is SNHLY and CDR2 FYNNEI. This CDR3 is 15 amino acids long. V was cut by 1 base and J by 4 bases, with 11 bases left in between. CDR3 protein: CASSEVAARNQPQHF. CDR3 bases: TGTGCCAGCAGTGAAGTGGCAGCCCGTAATCAGCCCCAGCATTTT. The variable domain in full, completed from reference TRBV2 and TRBJ1-5, reads EPEVTQTPSHQVTQMGQEVILRCVPISNHLYFYWYRQILGQKVEFLVSFYNNEISEKSEIFDDQFSVERPDGSNFTLKIRSTKLEDSAMYFCASSEVAARNQPQHFGDGTRLSIL.

The chain recombines TRBV29-1 with TRBJ1-2, with D perhaps matching TRBD1 (6 bases). V dropped 6 bases and J dropped 2 bases, with 7 bases sitting between them. The length of the CDR3 is 11 residues. Germline V gives CDR1 SQVTM, CDR2 ANQGSEA. CDR3 nucleotides: TGCAGCGTAGGGGGGAACTATGGCTACACCTTC. It translates to CSVGGNYGYTF.